This T cell receptor beta chain was found in a study of OX40 agonist ivuxolimab in advanced cancers. Study details: The treatment was a fully human IgG2 OX40 agonist, ivuxolimab. Males comprised around 78% of the group, whose mean age was roughly 60 years (range about 20 to 85).

Study-wide results and limits: Low normalized clonal expansion also occurred in some nonresponding patients.

CDR1 MNHEY and CDR2 SMNVEV come from the germline V gene (reference sequence). There are 15 residues in the CDR3. V lost 10 bases to trimming and J lost 7 bases, with 26 bases between them. Some clones are missing from TCRdb's copy, which holds only in-frame ones; the method was immunoSEQ multiplex PCR. Of 60,000 to 75,000 clones in the sample, approximately 86% were seen once. Note on this clone: As yet, its antigen is unknown.

This receptor was identified in an adult with an advanced solid tumor such as melanoma, head and neck, liver or kidney cancer. V is TRBV27 and J is TRBJ2-7, with TRBD2 as a possible D gene (5 bases). Sample: CD4+ or CD8+ T cells sorted from blood, taken in a trial of the OX40 agonist ivuxolimab. The CDR3 reads CATKFLRGGWEEQYF. CDR3 in DNA: TGTGCCACCAAATTCCTTAGAGGAGGTTGGGAGGAGCAGTACTTC.